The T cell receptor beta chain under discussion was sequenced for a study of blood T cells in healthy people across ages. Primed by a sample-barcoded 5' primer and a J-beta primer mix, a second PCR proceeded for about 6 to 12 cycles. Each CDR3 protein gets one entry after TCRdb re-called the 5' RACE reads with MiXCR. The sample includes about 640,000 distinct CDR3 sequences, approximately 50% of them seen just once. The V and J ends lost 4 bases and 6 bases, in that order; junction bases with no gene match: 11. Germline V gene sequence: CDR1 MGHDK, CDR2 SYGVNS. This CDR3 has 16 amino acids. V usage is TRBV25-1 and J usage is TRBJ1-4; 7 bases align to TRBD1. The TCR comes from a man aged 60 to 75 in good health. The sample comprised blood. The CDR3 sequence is CASSARGTVSHEKLFF. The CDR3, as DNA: TGTGCCAGCAGTGCTCGAGGGACAGTTTCCCATGAAAAACTGTTTTTT. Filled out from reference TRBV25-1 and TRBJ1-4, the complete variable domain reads EADIYQTPRYLVIGTGKKITLECSQTMGHDKMYWYQQDPGMELHLIHYSYGVNSTEKGDLSSESTVSRIRTEHFPLTLESARPSHTSQYLCASSARGTVSHEKLFFGSGTQLSVL.